This is a list of T cell receptor beta chains from one sample in a study of blood T cells in healthy people across ages. TCRdb re-called the 5' RACE reads with MiXCR, one entry per CDR3 protein. The profile shows about 1.5 million distinct CDR3 sequences, less than 45% of them singletons. Sequencing input: blood. Receptors originate from a woman between 18 and 30 years old in good health. CDR3s include the opening cysteine and the closing phenylalanine or tryptophan. The order of the fields is D gene, J gene, V gene, clone size, CDR3 protein, CDR3 DNA. D genes are given only for firm matches. Clone size, where shown, is once, few, many, or a class for clones that have expanded.

TRBD2 | TRBJ2-3 | TRBV5-1 | once | CASSLGTSGEDTQYF | TGCGCCAGCAGCCTCGGGACTAGCGGTGAAGATACGCAGTATTTT
TRBD1 | TRBJ1-2 | TRBV6-5 | . | CASSGPDRPFGYTF | TGTGCCAGCAGTGGCCCGGACAGGCCCTTTGGCTACACCTTC
TRBD1 | TRBJ2-1 | TRBV28 | . | CASSLTGTGVENEQFF | TGTGCCAGCAGTTTAACCGGGACAGGGGTAGAGAATGAGCAGTTCTTC
. | TRBJ1-6 | TRBV4-1 | few | CASSQGLAFSYNSPLHF | TGCGCCAGCAGCCAAGGACTGGCCTTCTCCTATAATTCACCCCTCCACTTT
TRBD1 | TRBJ2-5 | TRBV5-5 | . | CASSPWTGVNEQYF | TGTGCCAGCAGCCCTTGGACAGGGGTCAATGAGCAGTACTTC
TRBD2 | TRBJ2-7 | TRBV20-1 | few | CSARDGRGALYEQYF | TGCAGTGCTAGAGACGGGCGGGGGGCCCTCTACGAGCAGTACTTC
TRBD1 | TRBJ2-1 | TRBV29-1 | few | CSVWTGFGSEQFF | TGCAGCGTTTGGACAGGTTTTGGTAGTGAGCAGTTCTTC
. | TRBJ2-2 | TRBV24-1 | . | CATSDFSGEHTGELFF | TGTGCCACCAGTGATTTTTCCGGAGAACACACCGGGGAGCTGTTTTTT
. | TRBJ1-1 | TRBV18 | . | CASSIQAMNTEAFF | TGTGCCAGCTCAATACAGGCCATGAACACTGAAGCTTTCTTT
. | TRBJ2-5 | TRBV7-9 | . | CASSPNAVSDTQYF | TGTGCCAGCAGCCCTAACGCTGTCTCGGACACCCAGTACTTC
TRBD2 | TRBJ2-2 | TRBV11-2 | . | CASSLTGGVFF | TGTGCCAGCAGCTTAACCGGGGGGGTGTTTTTT
. | TRBJ2-3 | TRBV29-1 | . | CSVEKDGGSTDTQYF | TGCAGCGTTGAGAAGGACGGGGGCTCCACAGATACGCAGTATTTT
. | TRBJ1-1 | TRBV6-2/TRBV6-3 | . | CASSYRGLRLTEAFF | TGTGCCAGCAGTTACAGGGGCCTCCGGCTCACTGAAGCTTTCTTT
TRBD2 | TRBJ2-1 | TRBV24-1 | . | CATSEQLAGPYNEQFF | TGTGCCACCAGTGAGCAACTAGCGGGACCCTACAATGAGCAGTTCTTC
TRBD1 | TRBJ2-7 | TRBV20-1 | . | CSATAGTGDYEQYF | TGCAGTGCTACCGCCGGGACAGGGGATTACGAGCAGTACTTC
. | TRBJ2-3 | TRBV7-9 | . | CASSCPQTDTQYF | TGTGCCAGCAGCTGCCCTCAAACAGATACGCAGTATTTT
. | TRBJ1-4 | TRBV20-1 | few | CSARDGHPEKLFF | TGCAGTGCTAGAGATGGACACCCGGAAAAACTGTTTTTT
. | TRBJ1-2 | TRBV4-3 | few | CASSQDWSVSGYTF | TGCGCCAGCAGCCAAGATTGGAGCGTTAGTGGCTACACCTTC
. | TRBJ1-5 | TRBV7-2 | . | CASSDSGTLMNQPQHF | TGTGCCAGCAGCGACTCGGGAACCCTGATGAATCAGCCCCAGCATTTT
TRBD1 | TRBJ2-3 | TRBV27 | . | CASSFGRGPDTQYF | TGTGCCAGCAGTTTTGGCAGGGGGCCAGATACGCAGTATTTT
. | TRBJ1-6 | TRBV28 | few | CASSVPSYNSPLHF | TGTGCCAGCAGTGTACCAAGCTATAATTCACCCCTCCACTTT
. | TRBJ2-7 | TRBV2 | . | CASSDRDYSYNEQYF | TGTGCCAGCAGTGACAGGGATTATTCCTACAATGAGCAGTACTTC
TRBD2 | TRBJ2-3 | TRBV3-1 | many | CASTERAGTSTDTQYF | TGTGCCAGCACCGAGAGAGCGGGAACTAGCACAGATACGCAGTATTTT
TRBD2 | TRBJ2-1 | TRBV6-2/TRBV6-3 | . | CASRDSGRAQNEQFF | TGTGCCAGCAGGGATAGCGGGAGGGCCCAAAATGAGCAGTTCTTC
. | TRBJ1-2 | TRBV3-1 | . | CASSHRDPSGGTGYTF | TGTGCCAGCAGCCACAGGGACCCTTCTGGGGGTACCGGCTACACCTTC
. | TRBJ2-3 | TRBV7-2 | . | CASSLRLSTQYF | TGTGCCAGCAGCTTGAGGCTTTCCACGCAGTATTTT
. | TRBJ2-6 | TRBV21-1 | . | CASSKRVGDSQSSGANVLTF | TGTGCCAGCAGCAAAAGAGTAGGAGACAGTCAGAGCTCTGGGGCCAACGTCCTGACTTTC
TRBD2 | TRBJ2-1 | TRBV20-1 | few | CSARLAGGNNEQFF | TGCAGTGCTAGACTAGCGGGGGGTAACAATGAGCAGTTCTTC
. | TRBJ2-1 | TRBV6-5 | few | CASSYSIFTGYREQFF | TGTGCCAGCAGTTACTCGATATTTACAGGGTATCGTGAGCAGTTCTTC
. | TRBJ1-2 | TRBV29-1 | . | CSVEGGSSVNGESNYGYTF | TGCAGCGTTGAAGGAGGATCTTCGGTTAACGGGGAATCTAACTATGGCTACACCTTC
. | TRBJ2-7 | TRBV7-2 | few | CASSARDHYEQYF | TGTGCCAGCAGCGCGAGGGACCATTACGAGCAGTACTTC
. | TRBJ2-7 | TRBV12-3/TRBV12-4 | . | CASSTPVDSYNEQYF | TGTGCCAGCAGTACTCCGGTAGACTCCTACAATGAGCAGTACTTC
TRBD1 | TRBJ2-7 | TRBV20-1 | few | CSARDYTGGSYEQYF | TGCAGTGCTAGAGATTACACAGGGGGCTCCTACGAGCAGTACTTC
. | TRBJ2-7 | TRBV2 | . | CASNPPTQGPYEQYF | TGTGCCAGCAACCCCCCTACGCAGGGGCCCTACGAGCAGTACTTC
. | TRBJ1-5 | TRBV4-3 | . | CASSQDFGGRQPQHF | TGCGCCAGCAGCCAAGATTTCGGGGGGCGTCAGCCCCAGCATTTT
. | TRBJ2-5 | TRBV20-1 | . | CSAGDSQFTRETQYF | TGCAGTGCTGGAGATAGCCAGTTCACTAGGGAGACCCAGTACTTC
TRBD2 | TRBJ2-1 | TRBV4-3 | . | CASSQDIGTSGINEQFF | TGCGCCAGCAGCCAAGACATCGGGACTAGCGGGATTAATGAGCAGTTCTTC